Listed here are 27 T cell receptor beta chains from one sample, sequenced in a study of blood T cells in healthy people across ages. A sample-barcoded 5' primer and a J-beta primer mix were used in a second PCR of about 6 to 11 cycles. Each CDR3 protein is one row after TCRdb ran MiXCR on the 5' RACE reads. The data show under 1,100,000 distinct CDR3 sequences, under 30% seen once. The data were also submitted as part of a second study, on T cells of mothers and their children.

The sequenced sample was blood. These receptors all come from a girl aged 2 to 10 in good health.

CDR3 protein: CSVGTSRTSGSRFRTDTQYF. CDR3 DNA sequence: TGCAGCGTTGGAACTTCCCGGACTAGCGGGAGTAGATTCCGGACGGATACGCAGTATTTT. The gene calls are TRBV29-1 and TRBJ2-3; 13 bases are shared with TRBD2. The CDR3 is 20 amino acids. The J segment lost 6 bases and the V segment lost 4 bases, leaving 22 bases of the junction unmatched. The V gene's germline CDR1 is SQVTM and CDR2 ANQGSEA.

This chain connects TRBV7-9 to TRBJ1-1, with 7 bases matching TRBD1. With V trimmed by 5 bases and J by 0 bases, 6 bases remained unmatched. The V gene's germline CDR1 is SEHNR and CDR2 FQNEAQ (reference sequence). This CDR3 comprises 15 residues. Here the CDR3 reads CASSLQGPLNTEAFF. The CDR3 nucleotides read TGTGCCAGCAGCCTACAGGGGCCCTTGAACACTGAAGCTTTCTTT.

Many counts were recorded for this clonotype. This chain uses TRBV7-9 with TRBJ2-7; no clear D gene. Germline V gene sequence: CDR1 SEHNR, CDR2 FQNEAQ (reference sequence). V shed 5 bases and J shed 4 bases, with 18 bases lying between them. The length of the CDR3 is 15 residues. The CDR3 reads CASSRAPGEGYEQYF. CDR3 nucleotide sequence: TGTGCCAGCAGCCGCGCGCCGGGCGAAGGGTACGAGCAGTACTTC.

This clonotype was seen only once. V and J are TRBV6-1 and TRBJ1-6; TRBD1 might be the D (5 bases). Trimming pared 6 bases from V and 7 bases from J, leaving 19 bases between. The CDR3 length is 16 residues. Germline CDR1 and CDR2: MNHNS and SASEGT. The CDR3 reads CASSGASEGLNSPLHF. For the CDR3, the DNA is TGTGCCAGCAGCGGAGCCTCCGAGGGGCTGAATTCACCCCTCCACTTT.

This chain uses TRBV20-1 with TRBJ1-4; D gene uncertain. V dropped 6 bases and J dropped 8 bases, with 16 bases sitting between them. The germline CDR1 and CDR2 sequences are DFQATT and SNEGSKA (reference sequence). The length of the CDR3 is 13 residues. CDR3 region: CSAPNGRQEKLFF. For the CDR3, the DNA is TGCAGTGCCCCCAACGGGCGTCAGGAAAAACTGTTTTTT.

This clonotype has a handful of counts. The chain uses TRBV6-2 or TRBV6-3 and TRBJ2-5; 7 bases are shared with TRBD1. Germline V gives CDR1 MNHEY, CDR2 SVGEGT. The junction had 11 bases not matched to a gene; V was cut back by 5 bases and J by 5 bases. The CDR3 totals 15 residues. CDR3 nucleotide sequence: TGTGCCAGCAGTCACCGGGACAGCCCGAGGGAGACCCAGTACTTC. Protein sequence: CASSHRDSPRETQYF.

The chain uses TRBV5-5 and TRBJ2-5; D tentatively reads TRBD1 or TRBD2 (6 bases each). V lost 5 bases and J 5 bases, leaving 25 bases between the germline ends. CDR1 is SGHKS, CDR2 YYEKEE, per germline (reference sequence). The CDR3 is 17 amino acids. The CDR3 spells CASRETLGGRGWETQYF. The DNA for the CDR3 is TGTGCCAGCAGAGAGACGTTGGGGGGCCGGGGTTGGGAGACCCAGTACTTC.

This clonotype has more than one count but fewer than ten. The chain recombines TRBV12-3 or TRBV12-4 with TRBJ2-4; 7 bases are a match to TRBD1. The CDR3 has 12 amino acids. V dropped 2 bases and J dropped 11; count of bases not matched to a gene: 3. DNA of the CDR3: TGTGCCAGCAGTTTACAGGGGACAGTTCAGTACTTC. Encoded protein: CASSLQGTVQYF.

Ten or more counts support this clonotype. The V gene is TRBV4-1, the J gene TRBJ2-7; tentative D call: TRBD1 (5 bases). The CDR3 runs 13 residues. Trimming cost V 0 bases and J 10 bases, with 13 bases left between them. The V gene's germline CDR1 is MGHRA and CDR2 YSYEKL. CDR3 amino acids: CASSQDMGPSQYF. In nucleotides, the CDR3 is TGCGCCAGCAGCCAAGATATGGGGCCGTCCCAGTACTTC.

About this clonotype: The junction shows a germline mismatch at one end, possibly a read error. CDR3 loop: CASSSTAGGTGEPFF. The CDR3 DNA is TGTGCCAGCAGCTCCACGGCGGGGGGCACCGGGGAGCCGTTTTTT. The chain uses TRBV5-5 and TRBJ2-2, with 8 bases aligning to TRBD2. Germline assignment: CDR1 SGHKS and CDR2 YYEKEE (reference sequence). The CDR3 totals 15 residues.

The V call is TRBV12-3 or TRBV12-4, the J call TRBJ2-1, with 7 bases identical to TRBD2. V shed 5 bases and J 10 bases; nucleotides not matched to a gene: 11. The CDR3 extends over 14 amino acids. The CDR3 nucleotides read TGTGCCAGCAGTCCCGCCGTGGGTAGCGGGGAGCAGTTCTTC. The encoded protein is CASSPAVGSGEQFF.

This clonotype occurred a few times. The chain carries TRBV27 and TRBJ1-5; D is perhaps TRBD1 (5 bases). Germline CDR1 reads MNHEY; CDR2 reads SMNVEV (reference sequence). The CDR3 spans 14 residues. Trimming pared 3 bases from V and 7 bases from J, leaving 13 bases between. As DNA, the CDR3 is TGTGCCAGCAGTTTGATAGGGGTTGGGCAGCCCCAGCATTTT. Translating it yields CASSLIGVGQPQHF.

DNA of the CDR3: TGCAGTGCTATAACCCAGGGGAATGGGTATCAGCCCCAGCATTTT. It encodes CSAITQGNGYQPQHF. The chain is built from TRBV20-1 and TRBJ1-5; D perhaps matches TRBD1 (6 bases). CDR3 length: 15 amino acids. CDR1 and CDR2 from the germline V gene are DFQATT and SNEGSKA (reference sequence). V was pared by 4 bases and J by 5 bases, with 18 bases between.

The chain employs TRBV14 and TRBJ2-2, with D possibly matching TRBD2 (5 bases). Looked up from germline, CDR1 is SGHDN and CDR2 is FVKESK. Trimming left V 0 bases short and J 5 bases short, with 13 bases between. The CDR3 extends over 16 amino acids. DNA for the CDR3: TGTGCCAGCAGCCAAGATCCCCCGGGAAGGACCGGGGAGCTGTTTTTT. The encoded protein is CASSQDPPGRTGELFF.

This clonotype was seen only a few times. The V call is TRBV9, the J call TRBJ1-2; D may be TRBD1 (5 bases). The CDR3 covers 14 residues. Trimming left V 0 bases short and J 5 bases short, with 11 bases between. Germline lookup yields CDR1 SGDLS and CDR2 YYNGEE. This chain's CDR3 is CASSVGGGTYGYTF. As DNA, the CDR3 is TGTGCCAGCAGCGTAGGCGGGGGAACATATGGCTACACCTTC.

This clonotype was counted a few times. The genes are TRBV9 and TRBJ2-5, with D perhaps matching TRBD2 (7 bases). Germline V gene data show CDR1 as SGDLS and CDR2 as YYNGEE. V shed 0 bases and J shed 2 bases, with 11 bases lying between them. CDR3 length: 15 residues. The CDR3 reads CASSVGGGPQETQYF. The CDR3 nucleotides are TGTGCCAGCAGCGTAGGGGGGGGCCCGCAAGAGACCCAGTACTTC. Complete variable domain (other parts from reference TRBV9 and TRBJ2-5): DSGVTQTPKHLITATGQRVTLRCSPRSGDLSVYWYQQSLDQGLQFLIQYYNGEERAKGNILERFSAQQFPDLHSELNLSSLELGDSALYFCASSVGGGPQETQYFGPGTRLLVL.

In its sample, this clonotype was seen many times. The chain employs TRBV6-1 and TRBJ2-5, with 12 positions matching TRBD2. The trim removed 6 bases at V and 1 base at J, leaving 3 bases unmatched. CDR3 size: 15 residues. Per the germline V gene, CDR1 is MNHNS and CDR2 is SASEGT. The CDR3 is CASSELAGGQETQYF. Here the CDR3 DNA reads TGTGCCAGCAGCGAACTAGCGGGGGGCCAAGAGACCCAGTACTTC.

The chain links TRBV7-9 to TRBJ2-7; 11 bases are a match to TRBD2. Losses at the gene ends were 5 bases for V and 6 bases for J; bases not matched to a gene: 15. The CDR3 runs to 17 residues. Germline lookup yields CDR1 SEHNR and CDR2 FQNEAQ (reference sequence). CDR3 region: CASSPGSGTSGFGEQYF. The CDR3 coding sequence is TGTGCCAGCAGCCCGGGGTCGGGGACTAGCGGCTTCGGCGAGCAGTACTTC.

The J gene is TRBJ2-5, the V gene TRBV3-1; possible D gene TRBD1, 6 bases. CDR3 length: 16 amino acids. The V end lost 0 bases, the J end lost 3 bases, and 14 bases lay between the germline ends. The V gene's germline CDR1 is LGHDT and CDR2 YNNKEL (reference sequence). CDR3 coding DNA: TGTGCCAGCAGCCAAGAGATTGTGGGGGCCAAAGAGACCCAGTACTTC. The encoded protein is CASSQEIVGAKETQYF.

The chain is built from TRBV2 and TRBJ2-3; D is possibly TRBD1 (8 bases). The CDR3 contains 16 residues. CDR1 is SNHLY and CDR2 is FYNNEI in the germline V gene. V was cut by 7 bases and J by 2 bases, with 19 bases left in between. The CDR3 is CASIGLGTGNTDTQYF. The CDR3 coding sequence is TGTGCCAGCATCGGACTAGGGACAGGCAACACAGATACGCAGTATTTT.

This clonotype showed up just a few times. The CDR3 loop is CASSVYREGQSYNEQFF. CDR3 DNA: TGTGCCAGCAGCGTTTACCGGGAGGGCCAATCCTACAATGAGCAGTTCTTC. The chain links TRBV9 to TRBJ2-1; 8 positions agree with TRBD2. This CDR3 has 17 amino acids. CDR1 SGDLS and CDR2 YYNGEE come from the germline V gene. V trimming: 2 bases; J trimming: 1 base; junction bases outside the gene matches: 8.

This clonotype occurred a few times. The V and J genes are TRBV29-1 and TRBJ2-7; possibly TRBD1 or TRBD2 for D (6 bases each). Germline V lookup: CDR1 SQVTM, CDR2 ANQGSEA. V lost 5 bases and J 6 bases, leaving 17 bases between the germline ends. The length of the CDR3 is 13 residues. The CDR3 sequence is CSVWNGGGREQYF. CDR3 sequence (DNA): TGCAGCGTTTGGAATGGAGGGGGGCGCGAGCAGTACTTC.

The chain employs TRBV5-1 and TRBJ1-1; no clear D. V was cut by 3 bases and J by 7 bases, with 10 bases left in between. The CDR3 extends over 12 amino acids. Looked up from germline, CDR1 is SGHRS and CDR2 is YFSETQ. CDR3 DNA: TGCGCCAGCAGCTCCTCAGGAGTTGAAGCTTTCTTT. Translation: CASSSSGVEAFF.

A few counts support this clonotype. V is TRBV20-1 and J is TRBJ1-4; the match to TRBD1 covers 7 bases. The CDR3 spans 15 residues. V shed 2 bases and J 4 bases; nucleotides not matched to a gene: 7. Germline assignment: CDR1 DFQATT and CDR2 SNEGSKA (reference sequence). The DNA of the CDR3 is TGCAGTGCTAGACAAACAGGGGATTTTAATGAAAAACTGTTTTTT. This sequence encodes CSARQTGDFNEKLFF.

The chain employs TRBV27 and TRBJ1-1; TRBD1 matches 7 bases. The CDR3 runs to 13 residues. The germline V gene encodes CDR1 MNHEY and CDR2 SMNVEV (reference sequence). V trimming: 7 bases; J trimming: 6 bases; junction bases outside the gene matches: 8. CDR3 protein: CASISGGSPEAFF. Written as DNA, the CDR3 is TGTGCCAGCATCTCAGGGGGGAGCCCTGAAGCTTTCTTT.

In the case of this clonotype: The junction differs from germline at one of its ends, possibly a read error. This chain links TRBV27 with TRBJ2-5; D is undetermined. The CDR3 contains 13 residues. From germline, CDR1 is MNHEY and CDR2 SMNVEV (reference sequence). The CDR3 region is CASSLRSQEAQYF. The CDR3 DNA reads TGTGCCAGCAGTTTACGTTCACAAGAGGCCCAGTACTTC.

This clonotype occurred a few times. Written as DNA, the CDR3 is TGTGCCAGCAGCGTAGAAGGAGGGGAGCTGTTTTTT. This sequence encodes CASSVEGGELFF. The chain combines TRBV9 with TRBJ2-2, with no clear D. This CDR3 contains 12 residues. Germline V gene data show CDR1 as SGDLS and CDR2 as YYNGEE. V lost 0 bases, J lost 8 bases, and 5 bases lay in between.